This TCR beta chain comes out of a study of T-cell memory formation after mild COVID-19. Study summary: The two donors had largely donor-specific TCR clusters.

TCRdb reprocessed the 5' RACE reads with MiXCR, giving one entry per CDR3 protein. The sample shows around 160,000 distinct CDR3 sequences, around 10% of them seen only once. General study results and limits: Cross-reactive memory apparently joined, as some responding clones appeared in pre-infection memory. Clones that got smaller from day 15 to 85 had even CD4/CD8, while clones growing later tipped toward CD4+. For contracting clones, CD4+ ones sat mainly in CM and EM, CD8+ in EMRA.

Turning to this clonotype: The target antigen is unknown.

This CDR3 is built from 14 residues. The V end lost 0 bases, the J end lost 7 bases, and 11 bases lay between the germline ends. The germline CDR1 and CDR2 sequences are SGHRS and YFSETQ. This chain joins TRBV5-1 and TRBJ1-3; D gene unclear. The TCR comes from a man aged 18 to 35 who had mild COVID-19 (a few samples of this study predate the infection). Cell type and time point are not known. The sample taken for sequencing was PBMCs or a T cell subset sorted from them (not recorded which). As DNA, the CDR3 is TGCGCCAGCAGCTTGGCCGGGCAAGGGAACACCATATATTTT. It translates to CASSLAGQGNTIYF.